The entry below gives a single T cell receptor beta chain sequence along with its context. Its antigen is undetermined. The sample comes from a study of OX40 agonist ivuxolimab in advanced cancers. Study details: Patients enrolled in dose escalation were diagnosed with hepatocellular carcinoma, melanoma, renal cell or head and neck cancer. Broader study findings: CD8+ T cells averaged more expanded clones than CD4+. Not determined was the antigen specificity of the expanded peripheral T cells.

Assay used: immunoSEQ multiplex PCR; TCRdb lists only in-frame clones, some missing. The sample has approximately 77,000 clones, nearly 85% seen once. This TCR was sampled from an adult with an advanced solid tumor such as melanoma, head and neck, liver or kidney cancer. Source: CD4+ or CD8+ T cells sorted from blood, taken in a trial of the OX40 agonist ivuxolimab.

CDR3 protein: CASSLRGQGNYGYTF. The CDR3 DNA is TGTGCCAGCAGCTTGAGGGGACAGGGAAACTATGGCTACACCTTC. The chain employs TRBV7-3 and TRBJ1-2; TRBD1 aligns across 9 bases. CDR1 and CDR2 (germline): SGHTA, FQGTGA. V dropped 3 bases and J dropped 2; count of bases not matched to a gene: 4. The CDR3 covers 15 residues. The whole variable domain, remainder taken from reference TRBV7-3 and TRBJ1-2, is GAGVSQTPSNKVTEKGKYVELRCDPISGHTALYWYRQSLGQGPEFLIYFQGTGAADDSGLPNDRFFAVRPEGSVSTLKIQRTERGDSAVYLCASSLRGQGNYGYTFGSGTRLTVV.